The 3 T cell receptor beta chains below were found in one sample sequenced in a study of regulatory T cells in long-lasting Graves disease. HTBI primers from iRepertoire and Arm-PCR of CDR3 regions yielded the TCR beta libraries. Each CDR3 protein gets one entry after TCRdb re-called the multiplex PCR reads with MiXCR. The sample has 530,000 or so distinct CDR3 sequences, more than 15% seen once. Time point: newly diagnosed GD, antithyroid drugs for less than 3 months. The TCR library was made from RNA that had been extracted from PBMCs in TRIzol. These data are also associated with another study on T cells in Graves' hyperthyroidism and ophthalmopathy.

Sequencing was performed on peripheral blood mononuclear cells (PBMCs), taken at new diagnosis, from a patient treated with antithyroid drugs. Receptors originate from a man younger than 35 with Graves disease.

This chain joins TRBV20-1 and TRBJ2-1; no firm D call. Per the germline V gene, CDR1 is DFQATT and CDR2 is SNEGSKA (reference sequence). This CDR3 is built from 10 residues. Trimming shortened V by 4 bases and J by 7 bases, and 5 bases separated the two germline ends. The chain's CDR3 is CSAKRNEQFF. The CDR3 DNA follows: TGCAGTGCTAAACGGAATGAGCAGTTCTTC.

The chain joins TRBV12-5 to TRBJ1-5; D possibly corresponds to TRBD1 (5 bases). Germline loops: CDR1 LGHNT, CDR2 FRNRAP. Trimming removed 0 bases from V and 4 bases from J, with 13 bases in between. CDR3 length: 16 residues. CDR3: CASGLVGEGRNQPQHF. The CDR3, as DNA: TGTGCTAGTGGTTTGGTAGGGGAGGGAAGGAATCAGCCCCAGCATTTT.

Ten or more counts support this clonotype. The rearrangement joins TRBV29-1 to TRBJ2-7, with D possibly matching TRBD1 (5 bases). The CDR3 is 13 amino acids. Germline loops: CDR1 SQVTM, CDR2 ANQGSEA. V was pared by 7 bases and J by 1 base, with 14 bases between. For the CDR3, the DNA is TGCAGCGCCGGACAATATGGGTCCTACGAGCAGTACTTC. Its translation is CSAGQYGSYEQYF.